This section outlines one TCR beta chain sequence together with its context. This record belongs to a study of CD8+ T cells in alopecia areata. Following extraction, RNA underwent reverse transcription to cDNA, which served as the sequencing template. Only in-frame clones appear in the TCRdb table, and some are missing; sequencing was by immunoSEQ multiplex PCR. The sample lists 150,000 to 200,000 clones, approximately 60% occurring once. CDR1 is SGHRS, CDR2 YFSETQ, per germline. The V and J ends lost 1 base and 3 bases respectively, with 4 bases between them. The CDR3 extends over 13 amino acids. The treatment here: oral pan-JAK inhibitor, 5-10 mg twice daily.

The V gene is TRBV5-1, the J gene TRBJ2-2; D gene unclear. This receptor was taken from a human donor with alopecia areata. This material consisted of CD4+ T cells sorted from blood, taken at week 24, from a patient treated with tofacitinib. The CDR3 here is CASSLSYTGELFF. CDR3 in DNA: TGCGCCAGCAGCTTGTCGTACACCGGGGAGCTGTTTTTT.